Listed here are 27 T cell receptor beta chains from one sample, sequenced in a study of cytomegalovirus exposure and HLA in healthy donors. The PCR ran on 60 Vbeta and 13 Jbeta primers. Profiled with immunoSEQ multiplex PCR; TCRdb holds only in-frame clones, not every one. The table records about 110,000 clones, roughly 80% of them present only once. Sequencing used PBMCs. These receptors came from a female donor in good health and CMV-seropositive.

The chain links TRBV5-5 to TRBJ1-1; D unclear. The CDR3 is 14 amino acids. Per the germline V gene, CDR1 is SGHKS and CDR2 is YYEKEE (reference sequence). V was trimmed by 0 bases and J by 1 base, leaving 7 bases between them. In DNA form, the CDR3 reads TGTGCCAGCAGCTTGGACGGTCGGAACACTGAAGCTTTCTTT. It yields the protein CASSLDGRNTEAFF.

This clone was seen once. The gene calls are TRBV15 and TRBJ1-6; possibly TRBD1 for D (6 bases). The CDR3 covers 15 residues. In germline, CDR1 is LNHNV, CDR2 YYDKDF (reference sequence). The V and J ends lost 1 base and 9 bases respectively, with 13 bases between them. CDR3 sequence: CATSRAGGAGSPLHF. CDR3 bases: TGTGCCACCAGCAGAGCTGGGGGCGCGGGTTCACCCCTCCACTTT.

The V call is TRBV11-3, the J call TRBJ2-6; a possible D gene is TRBD2 (5 bases). The CDR3 spans 15 residues. Germline assignment: CDR1 SGHNT and CDR2 YENEEA. V lost 8 bases, J lost 0 bases, and 11 bases lay in between. The CDR3 region is CASASEGSGANVLTF. Written as DNA, the CDR3 is TGTGCCAGCGCCTCAGAGGGCTCTGGGGCCAACGTCCTGACTTTC.

The chain uses TRBV29-1 and TRBJ1-2, with TRBD1 matching 7 bases. The CDR3 has 14 amino acids. V trimming: 3 bases; J trimming: 3 bases; junction bases outside the gene matches: 7. Germline V gene sequence: CDR1 SQVTM, CDR2 ANQGSEA. The CDR3: CSVENWDSYYGYTF. The CDR3 coding sequence is TGCAGCGTTGAGAACTGGGACAGCTACTATGGCTACACCTTC.

This clone was observed a single time. This chain connects TRBV5-1 to TRBJ2-5, with D tentatively TRBD2 (7 bases). The germline V and J ends were trimmed by 1 base and 5 bases, with 18 bases remaining between them. The CDR3 spans 16 residues. Germline V gives CDR1 SGHRS, CDR2 YFSETQ. CDR3 region: CASSLPLIQGGETQYF. The DNA of the CDR3 is TGCGCCAGCAGCTTGCCCCTAATACAGGGAGGGGAGACCCAGTACTTC.

The V call is TRBV4-1, the J call TRBJ2-5; a possible D gene is TRBD1 (7 bases). There are 14 residues in the CDR3. Trimming pared 1 base from V and 6 bases from J, leaving 12 bases between. Germline values: CDR1 MGHRA, CDR2 YSYEKL. The CDR3, as DNA: TGCGCCAGCAGCCAAGGACAGGGAGGAAAGACCCAGTACTTC. This translates into CASSQGQGGKTQYF.

The V call is TRBV7-8, the J call TRBJ2-3, with 7 nucleotides matching TRBD2. Germline values: CDR1 SGHVS, CDR2 FQNEAQ. The CDR3 loop spans 15 amino acids. V was pared by 5 bases and J by 6 bases, with 11 bases of the junction left unmatched. The CDR3 DNA is TGTGCCAGCAGCCCCCCGCGAACCGGGAGGGATACGCAGTATTTT. It yields the protein CASSPPRTGRDTQYF. Supplemented by reference TRBV7-8 and TRBJ2-3, the full variable domain reads GAGVSQSPRYKVAKRGQDVALRCDPISGHVSLFWYQQALGQGPEFLTYFQNEAQLDKSGLPSDRFFAERPEGSVSTLKIQRTQQEDSAVYLCASSPPRTGRDTQYFGPGTRLTVL.

This chain links TRBV7-2 with TRBJ1-1; 11 bases are a match to TRBD1. The CDR3 runs to 17 residues. V dropped 5 bases and J dropped 8; count of bases not matched to a gene: 16. Germline V gene lookup returns CDR1 SGHTA and CDR2 FQGNSA. This chain's CDR3 is CASSPRWTGGVLPEAFF. DNA of the CDR3: TGTGCCAGCAGCCCCAGGTGGACAGGGGGCGTTCTACCCGAAGCTTTCTTT.

The chain couples TRBV6-1 to TRBJ1-5, with a possible D match to TRBD1 (5 bases). V lost 4 bases to trimming and J lost 3 bases, with 16 bases between them. The CDR3 is 16 amino acids. Looked up from germline, CDR1 is MNHNS and CDR2 is SASEGT. The CDR3 spells CASSARGRGDNQPQHF. The DNA for the CDR3 is TGTGCCAGCAGTGCCCGTGGGAGGGGCGACAATCAGCCCCAGCATTTT.

In this sample, this clone turned up once. Here the CDR3 reads CAWRRRGQGNTIYF. The CDR3 DNA sequence: TGTGCCTGGAGGAGGAGGGGGCAAGGAAACACCATATATTTT. The J gene is TRBJ1-3, the V gene TRBV30; 7 bases fit TRBD1. J gave up 4 bases and V 3 bases, and 6 bases lay outside the gene matches. The length of the CDR3 is 14 residues. Germline V gives CDR1 GTSNPN, CDR2 SVGIG (reference sequence).

This chain links TRBV7-3 with TRBJ1-5, with no clear D. V lost 5 bases to trimming and J lost 7 bases, with 12 bases between them. CDR1 SGHTA and CDR2 FQGTGA come from the germline V gene. CDR3 length: 13 amino acids. CDR3 sequence (DNA): TGTGCCAGCAGCGCCTACCCGGGACAGCCCCAGCATTTT. Translation gives CASSAYPGQPQHF.

The chain couples TRBV4-1 to TRBJ2-7; 8 bases fit TRBD2. In germline, CDR1 is MGHRA, CDR2 YSYEKL. V lost 4 bases, J lost 4 bases, and 9 bases stayed unmatched. CDR3 length equals 15 residues. CDR3 sequence: CASSRFGLAQYEQYF. The CDR3, as DNA: TGCGCCAGCAGCCGTTTTGGACTAGCCCAGTACGAGCAGTACTTC.

This clone was recorded once. The J gene is TRBJ2-7, the V gene TRBV9; possibly TRBD2 for D (6 bases). The CDR3 has 15 amino acids. V lost 4 bases and J lost 5, with 19 bases in between. Germline V gene lookup returns CDR1 SGDLS and CDR2 YYNGEE. CDR3 loop: CASSPRGTATHEQYF. DNA for the CDR3: TGTGCCAGCAGCCCCCGCGGGACGGCTACTCACGAGCAGTACTTC.

The CDR3 loop reads CASSLGGVRGHEQYF. CDR3 DNA: TGTGCCAGCAGCTTGGGAGGGGTGCGGGGCCACGAGCAGTACTTC. The gene calls are TRBV5-4 and TRBJ2-7, with D perhaps matching TRBD2 (6 bases). CDR3 length: 15 amino acids. CDR1 and CDR2 (germline): SGHNT, YYREEE (reference sequence). V was clipped by 0 bases and J by 5 bases, with 15 bases between them.

The chain joins TRBV6-1 to TRBJ1-5, with 8 bases that match TRBD1. Germline trimming cut 6 bases from V and 4 bases from J; bases unmatched to any gene: 8. The germline V gene has CDR1 MNHNS and CDR2 SASEGT. CDR3 length: 15 residues. As DNA, the CDR3 is TGTGCCAGCAGGGCGGCCCAGGGGGCAAATCAGCCCCAGCATTTT. This translates into CASRAAQGANQPQHF.

The genes are TRBV2 and TRBJ2-2; unclear D gene. The CDR3 runs to 16 residues. CDR1 and CDR2 (germline): SNHLY, FYNNEI. Trimming cost V 4 bases and J 0 bases, with 12 bases left between them. The CDR3 here is CASSARASANTGELFF. The CDR3 coding sequence is TGTGCCAGCAGTGCCAGAGCGAGCGCGAACACCGGGGAGCTGTTTTTT. Looking up the rest from reference TRBV2 and TRBJ2-2 gives the full variable domain: EPEVTQTPSHQVTQMGQEVILRCVPISNHLYFYWYRQILGQKVEFLVSFYNNEISEKSEIFDDQFSVERPDGSNFTLKIRSTKLEDSAMYFCASSARASANTGELFFGEGSRLTVL.

The J gene is TRBJ2-7, the V gene TRBV18, with D possibly TRBD2 on 7 matching bases. The CDR3 spans 15 residues. V was clipped by 0 bases and J by 2 bases, with 11 bases between them. Germline V gene sequence: CDR1 KGHSH, CDR2 LQKENI. CDR3 bases: TGTGCCAGCTCACCACCGGGGGGGCTGGCCTACGAGCAGTACTTC. Residues: CASSPPGGLAYEQYF. Looking up the rest from reference TRBV18 and TRBJ2-7 gives the full variable domain: NAGVMQNPRHLVRRRGQEARLRCSPMKGHSHVYWYRQLPEEGLKFMVYLQKENIIDESGMPKERFSAEFPKEGPSILRIQQVVRGDSAAYFCASSPPGGLAYEQYFGPGTRLTVT.

The chain links TRBV19 to TRBJ2-1; TRBD2 matches 9 bases. With 5 bases clipped from V and 0 bases from J, the junction kept 5 bases outside the gene matches. The length of the CDR3 is 16 residues. From germline, CDR1 is LNHDA and CDR2 SQIVND (reference sequence). The CDR3 reads CASSFIAGASYNEQFF. The CDR3 nucleotides are TGTGCCAGTAGTTTCATAGCGGGGGCCTCCTACAATGAGCAGTTCTTC. The full variable domain, completed using reference TRBV19 and TRBJ2-1, is DGGITQSPKYLFRKEGQNVTLSCEQNLNHDAMYWYRQDPGQGLRLIYYSQIVNDFQKGDIAEGYSVSREKKESFPLTVTSAQKNPTAFYLCASSFIAGASYNEQFFGPGTRLTVL.

The chain joins TRBV6-6 to TRBJ1-1; no reliable D call. Germline V gene sequence: CDR1 MNHNY, CDR2 SVGAGI (reference sequence). V lost 0 bases and J 6 bases, leaving 8 bases between the germline ends. This CDR3 spans 13 amino acids. The CDR3: CASSYSSFSEAFF. The CDR3 nucleotides are TGTGCCAGCAGTTACTCGAGTTTTTCTGAAGCTTTCTTT.

The V gene is TRBV4-1, the J gene TRBJ2-2, with 8 bases matching TRBD2. This CDR3 is built from 16 residues. With V trimmed by 3 bases and J by 5 bases, 8 bases remained unmatched. Looked up from germline, CDR1 is MGHRA and CDR2 is YSYEKL. The CDR3 DNA reads TGCGCCAGCAGCCAGTCACCGGGACTAGAGACCGGGGAGCTGTTTTTT. It encodes CASSQSPGLETGELFF.

The chain combines TRBV28 with TRBJ2-7, with 11 nucleotides matching TRBD2. Trimming took 3 bases from V and 5 from J; bases not matched to a gene: 12. CDR1 and CDR2 from the germline V gene are MDHEN and SYDVKM. The CDR3 loop spans 17 amino acids. In nucleotides, the CDR3 is TGTGCCAGCAGTTTCTTACTAGCGGGAGAAGGGGTGGACGAGCAGTACTTC. Translated: CASSFLLAGEGVDEQYF.

The V call is TRBV5-1, the J call TRBJ2-7; the D gene is possibly TRBD2 (5 bases). Germline CDR1 and CDR2: SGHRS and YFSETQ. V dropped 3 bases and J dropped 5 bases, with 21 bases sitting between them. The CDR3 is made up of 16 amino acids. The CDR3 sequence is CASSSLRYGETNEQYF. CDR3 nucleotides: TGCGCCAGCAGCTCTCTCCGATACGGGGAAACTAACGAGCAGTACTTC. The full variable domain, rest sourced from reference TRBV5-1 and TRBJ2-7, is KAGVTQTPRYLIKTRGQQVTLSCSPISGHRSVSWYQQTPGQGLQFLFEYFSETQRNKGNFPGRFSGRQFSNSRSEMNVSTLELGDSALYLCASSSLRYGETNEQYFGPGTRLTVT.

This chain joins TRBV6-6 and TRBJ2-5; maybe TRBD1 (5 bases). Trimming removed 0 bases at V and 6 bases at J, with 11 bases between. The CDR3 length is 14 residues. CDR1 and CDR2 from the germline V gene are MNHNY and SVGAGI (reference sequence). For the CDR3, the DNA is TGTGCCAGCAGTTACTCGGGGCAAGGACAGACCCAGTACTTC. The encoded protein is CASSYSGQGQTQYF.

This clone was counted once. V usage is TRBV9 and J usage is TRBJ2-5; 9 bases fit TRBD2. Germline V CDR1 and CDR2: SGDLS, YYNGEE. This CDR3 has 14 amino acids. V gave up 3 bases and J gave up 5 bases; unmatched junction bases: 5. The CDR3 nucleotides read TGTGCCAGCAGCGGCGGGAGGGCCGGGGAGACCCAGTACTTC. It yields the protein CASSGGRAGETQYF. Combining the CDR3 with reference TRBV9 and TRBJ2-5 gives the whole variable domain DSGVTQTPKHLITATGQRVTLRCSPRSGDLSVYWYQQSLDQGLQFLIQYYNGEERAKGNILERFSAQQFPDLHSELNLSSLELGDSALYFCASSGGRAGETQYFGPGTRLLVL.

This clone was seen more than once but under ten times. The chain links TRBV6-1 to TRBJ2-7; 7 bases align to TRBD2. Germline values: CDR1 MNHNS, CDR2 SASEGT. CDR3 length: 15 amino acids. V shed 5 bases, J shed 2 bases, and the junction held 9 bases outside the gene matches. The DNA for the CDR3 is TGTGCCAGCAGTACCGATACTAGCGTGCCCTACGAGCAGTACTTC. Protein product: CASSTDTSVPYEQYF.

CDR3: CASSYGTGGSWELFF. In nucleotides, the CDR3 is TGCGCCAGCAGCTATGGGACAGGGGGCTCCTGGGAGCTGTTTTTT. The chain combines TRBV5-1 with TRBJ2-2, with 12 bases identical to TRBD1. This CDR3 comprises 15 residues. V shed 3 bases and J 9 bases; nucleotides not matched to a gene: 6. CDR1 is SGHRS and CDR2 is YFSETQ in the germline V gene.

This chain joins TRBV5-1 and TRBJ2-3, with 10 bases fitting TRBD2. CDR1 SGHRS and CDR2 YFSETQ come from the germline V gene. There are 15 residues in the CDR3. The J segment lost 4 bases and the V segment lost 1 base, leaving 3 bases of the junction unmatched. CDR3 region: CASSLLSGRADTQYF. DNA for the CDR3: TGCGCCAGCAGCTTGCTAAGCGGGAGGGCAGATACGCAGTATTTT.